The clone carrying this TCR beta chain has only a few counts. Its target is not known. These data are taken from a study of OX40 agonist ivuxolimab in advanced cancers. About the study: Age averaged around 60 years (range roughly 20 to 90), and more than 80% were male. People who had prior anti-PD-1, anti-PD-L1 or anti-CTLA-4 therapy could take part, and around 39% had some. Whole-study findings and limits: Certain nonresponders likewise exhibited a low normalized T-cell clonal expansion.

Sampled blood was obtained at baseline, cycle 4 day 1, and cycle 7 day 1. Measured with immunoSEQ multiplex PCR; TCRdb has only the in-frame clones, and not every one. This sample has about 8,000 clones, with more than 80% found just once. Trimming at V came to 2 bases and at J to 0 bases, leaving 4 bases not matched to a gene. The CDR3 is made up of 16 amino acids. CDR1 and CDR2 from the germline V gene are SGHAT and FQNNGV. The rearrangement links TRBV11-2 to TRBJ2-3; 8 bases map to TRBD2. The sequence derives from an adult with an advanced solid tumor such as melanoma, head and neck, liver or kidney cancer. The specimen was CD4+ or CD8+ T cells sorted from blood, collected in a trial of the OX40 agonist ivuxolimab. The CDR3 DNA sequence: TGTGCCAGCAGCTTAACACCTAGCGGGAGCACAGATACGCAGTATTTT. This gives the protein CASSLTPSGSTDTQYF.